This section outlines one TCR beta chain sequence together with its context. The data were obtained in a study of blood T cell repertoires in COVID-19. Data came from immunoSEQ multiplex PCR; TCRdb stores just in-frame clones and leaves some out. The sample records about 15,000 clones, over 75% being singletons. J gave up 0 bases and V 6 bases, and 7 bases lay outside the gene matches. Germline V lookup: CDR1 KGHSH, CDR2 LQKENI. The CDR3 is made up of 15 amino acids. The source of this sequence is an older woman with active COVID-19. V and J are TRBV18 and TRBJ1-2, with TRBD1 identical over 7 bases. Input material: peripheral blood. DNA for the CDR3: TGTGCCAGCTCCCGTACCGGGACAGCTAACTATGGCTACACCTTC. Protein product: CASSRTGTANYGYTF.